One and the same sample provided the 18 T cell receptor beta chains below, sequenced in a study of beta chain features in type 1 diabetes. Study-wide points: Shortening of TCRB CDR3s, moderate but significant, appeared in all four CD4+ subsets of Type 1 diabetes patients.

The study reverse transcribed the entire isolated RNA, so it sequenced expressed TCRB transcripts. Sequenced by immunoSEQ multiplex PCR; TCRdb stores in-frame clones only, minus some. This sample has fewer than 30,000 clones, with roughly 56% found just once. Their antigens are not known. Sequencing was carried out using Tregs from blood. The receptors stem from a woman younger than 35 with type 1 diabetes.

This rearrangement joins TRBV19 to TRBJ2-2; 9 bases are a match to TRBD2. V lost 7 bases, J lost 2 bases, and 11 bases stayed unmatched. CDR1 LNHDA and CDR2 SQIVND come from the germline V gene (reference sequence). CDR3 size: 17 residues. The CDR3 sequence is CASKIAGGPKNTGELFF. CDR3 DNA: TGTGCCAGTAAAATCGCGGGAGGGCCAAAAAACACCGGGGAGCTGTTTTTT. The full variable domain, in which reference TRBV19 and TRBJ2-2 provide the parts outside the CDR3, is DGGITQSPKYLFRKEGQNVTLSCEQNLNHDAMYWYRQDPGQGLRLIYYSQIVNDFQKGDIAEGYSVSREKKESFPLTVTSAQKNPTAFYLCASKIAGGPKNTGELFFGEGSRLTVL.

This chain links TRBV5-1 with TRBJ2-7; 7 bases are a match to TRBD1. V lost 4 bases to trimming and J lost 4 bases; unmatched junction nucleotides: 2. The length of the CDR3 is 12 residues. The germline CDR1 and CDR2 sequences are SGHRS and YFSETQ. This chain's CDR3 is CASSDRDYEQYF. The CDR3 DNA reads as TGCGCCAGCAGCGACAGGGATTACGAGCAGTACTTC.

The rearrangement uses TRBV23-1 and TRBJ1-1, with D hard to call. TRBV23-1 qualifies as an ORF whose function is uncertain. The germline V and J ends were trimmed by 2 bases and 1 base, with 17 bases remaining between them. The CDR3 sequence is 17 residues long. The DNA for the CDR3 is TGCGCCAGCAGTCAAATACGGGGTCCTCGGGGGAACACTGAAGCTTTCTTT. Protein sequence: CASSQIRGPRGNTEAFF.

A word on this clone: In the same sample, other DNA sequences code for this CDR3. DNA for the CDR3: TGTGCCAGTAGTCCGGACAGATACACTGAAGCTTTCTTT. This translates into CASSPDRYTEAFF. The V call is TRBV19, the J call TRBJ1-1, with D possibly being TRBD1 (6 bases). The CDR3 has 13 amino acids. Germline CDR1 is LNHDA and CDR2 is SQIVND (reference sequence). Trimming stripped 5 bases from V and 3 bases from J, with 10 bases between.

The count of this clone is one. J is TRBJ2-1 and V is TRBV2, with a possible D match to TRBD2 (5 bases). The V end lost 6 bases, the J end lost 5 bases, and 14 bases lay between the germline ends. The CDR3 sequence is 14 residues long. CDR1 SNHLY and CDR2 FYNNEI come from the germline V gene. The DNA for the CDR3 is TGTGCCAGCAGGAACGGAGGCGGTAACAATGAGCAGTTCTTC. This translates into CASRNGGGNNEQFF.

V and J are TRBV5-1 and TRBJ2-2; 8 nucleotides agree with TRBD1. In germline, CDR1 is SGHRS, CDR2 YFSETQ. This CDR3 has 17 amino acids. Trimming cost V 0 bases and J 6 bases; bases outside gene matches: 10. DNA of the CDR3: TGCGCCAGCAGCTTGGAACCGATGAAGACAGGGGCCGGGGAGCTGTTTTTT. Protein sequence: CASSLEPMKTGAGELFF.

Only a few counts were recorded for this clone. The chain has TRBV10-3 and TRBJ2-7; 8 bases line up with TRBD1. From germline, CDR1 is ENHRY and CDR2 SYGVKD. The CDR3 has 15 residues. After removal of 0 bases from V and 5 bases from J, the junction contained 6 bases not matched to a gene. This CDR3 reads CAISESKGQANEQYF. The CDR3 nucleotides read TGTGCCATCAGTGAGTCGAAGGGACAGGCCAACGAGCAGTACTTC.

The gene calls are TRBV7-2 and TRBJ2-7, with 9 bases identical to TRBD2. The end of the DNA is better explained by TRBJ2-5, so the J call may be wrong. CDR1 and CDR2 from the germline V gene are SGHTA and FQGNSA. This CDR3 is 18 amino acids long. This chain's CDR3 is CASSLSGAGGRRAETQYF. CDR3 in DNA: TGTGCCAGCAGCTTATCGGGAGCGGGAGGACGGCGGGCAGAGACCCAGTACTTC.

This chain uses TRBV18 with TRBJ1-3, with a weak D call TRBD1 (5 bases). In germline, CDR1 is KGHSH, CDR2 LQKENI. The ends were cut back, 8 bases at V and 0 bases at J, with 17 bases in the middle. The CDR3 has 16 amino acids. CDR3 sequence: CASTDNVLTSGNTIYF. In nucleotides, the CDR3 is TGTGCCAGCACGGACAACGTCCTAACCTCTGGAAACACCATATATTTT.

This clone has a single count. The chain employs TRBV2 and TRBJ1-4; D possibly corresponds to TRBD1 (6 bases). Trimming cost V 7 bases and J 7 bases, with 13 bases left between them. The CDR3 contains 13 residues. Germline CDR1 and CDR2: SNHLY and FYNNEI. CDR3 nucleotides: TGTGCCAGCACCGCAGGGGTTGGTGAAAAACTGTTTTTT. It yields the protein CASTAGVGEKLFF.

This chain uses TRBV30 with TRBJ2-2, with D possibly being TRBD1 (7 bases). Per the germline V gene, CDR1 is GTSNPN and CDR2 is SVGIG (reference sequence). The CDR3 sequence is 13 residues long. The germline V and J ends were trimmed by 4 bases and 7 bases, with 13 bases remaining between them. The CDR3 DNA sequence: TGTGCCTGGAATAGGGGGCGGGACGGGGAGCTGTTTTTT. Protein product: CAWNRGRDGELFF.

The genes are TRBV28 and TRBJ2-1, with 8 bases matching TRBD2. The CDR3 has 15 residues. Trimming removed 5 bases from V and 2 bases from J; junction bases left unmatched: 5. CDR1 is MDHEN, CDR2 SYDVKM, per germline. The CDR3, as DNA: TGTGCCAGCAGTACCCCTAGCGGGCCCTACAATGAGCAGTTCTTC. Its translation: CASSTPSGPYNEQFF.

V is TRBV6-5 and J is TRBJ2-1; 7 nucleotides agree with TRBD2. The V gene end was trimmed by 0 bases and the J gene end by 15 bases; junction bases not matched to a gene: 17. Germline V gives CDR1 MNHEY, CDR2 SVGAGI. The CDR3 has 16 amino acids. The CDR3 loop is CASSYSSSGAGESRFF. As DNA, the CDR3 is TGTGCCAGCAGTTACTCATCCTCTGGGGCGGGAGAATCGAGGTTCTTC.

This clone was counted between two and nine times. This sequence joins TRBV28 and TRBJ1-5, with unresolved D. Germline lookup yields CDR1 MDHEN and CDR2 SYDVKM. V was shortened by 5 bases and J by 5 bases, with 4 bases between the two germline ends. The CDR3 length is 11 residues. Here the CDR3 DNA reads TGTGCCAGCAGTGAGGATCAGCCCCAGCATTTT. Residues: CASSEDQPQHF.

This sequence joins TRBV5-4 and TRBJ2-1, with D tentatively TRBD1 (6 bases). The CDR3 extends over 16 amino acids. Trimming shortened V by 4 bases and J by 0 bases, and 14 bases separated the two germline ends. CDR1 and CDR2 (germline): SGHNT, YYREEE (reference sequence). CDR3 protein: CASSSPGVGSYNEQFF. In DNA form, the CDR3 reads TGTGCCAGCAGCAGCCCAGGGGTGGGCTCCTACAATGAGCAGTTCTTC.

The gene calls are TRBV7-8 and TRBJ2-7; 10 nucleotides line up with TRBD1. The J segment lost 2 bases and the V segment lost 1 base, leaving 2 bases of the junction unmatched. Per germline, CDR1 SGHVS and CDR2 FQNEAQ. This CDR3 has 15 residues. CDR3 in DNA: TGTGCCAGCAGCTTAGGGGGGACAGGGGCCTACGAGCAGTACGTC. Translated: CASSLGGTGAYEQYV.

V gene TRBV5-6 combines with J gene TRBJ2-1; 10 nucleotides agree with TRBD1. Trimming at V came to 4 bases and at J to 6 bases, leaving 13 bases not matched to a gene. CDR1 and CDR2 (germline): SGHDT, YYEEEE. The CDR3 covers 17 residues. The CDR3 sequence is CASSPGTGVSLGNEQFF. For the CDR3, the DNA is TGTGCCAGCAGCCCTGGGACAGGGGTTTCGCTGGGCAATGAGCAGTTCTTC.

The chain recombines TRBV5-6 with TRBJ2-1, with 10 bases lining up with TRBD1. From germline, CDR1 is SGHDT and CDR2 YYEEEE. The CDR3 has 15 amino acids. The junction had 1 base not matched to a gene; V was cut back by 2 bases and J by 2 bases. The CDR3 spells CASSFGTGAYNEQFF. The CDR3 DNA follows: TGTGCCAGCAGCTTTGGGACAGGGGCCTACAATGAGCAGTTCTTC.